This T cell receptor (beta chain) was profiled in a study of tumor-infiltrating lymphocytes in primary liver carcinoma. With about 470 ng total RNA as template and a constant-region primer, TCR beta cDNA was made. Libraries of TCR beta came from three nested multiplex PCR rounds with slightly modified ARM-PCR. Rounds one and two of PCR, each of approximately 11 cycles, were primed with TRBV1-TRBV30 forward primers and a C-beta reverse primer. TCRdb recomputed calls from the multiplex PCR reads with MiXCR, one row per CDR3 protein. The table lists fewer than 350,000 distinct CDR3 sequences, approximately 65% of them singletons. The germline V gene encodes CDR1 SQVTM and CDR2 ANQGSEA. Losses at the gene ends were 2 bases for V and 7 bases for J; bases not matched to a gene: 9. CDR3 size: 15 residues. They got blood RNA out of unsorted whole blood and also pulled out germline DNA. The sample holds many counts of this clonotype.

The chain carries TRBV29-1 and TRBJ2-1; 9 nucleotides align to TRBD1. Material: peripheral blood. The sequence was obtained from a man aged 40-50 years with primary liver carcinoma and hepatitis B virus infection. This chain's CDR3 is CSVELGGQGMNEQFF. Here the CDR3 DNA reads TGCAGCGTTGAATTAGGGGGACAGGGAATGAATGAGCAGTTCTTC.